Listed here are 19 T cell receptor beta chains from one sample, sequenced in a study of blood T cells in healthy people across ages. A J-beta primer mix and a sample-barcoded 5' primer were used in a second PCR of about 7 to 12 cycles. One entry per CDR3 protein results from TCRdb running MiXCR on the 5' RACE reads. The data show fewer than 2,000,000 distinct CDR3 sequences, with 30% to 40% seen just once and 23% held by the top ten. Material: blood. The source is a human donor in good health.

This rearrangement joins TRBV12-3 or TRBV12-4 to TRBJ1-2, with no clear D. Trimming removed 2 bases at V and 4 bases at J, with 8 bases between. The CDR3 runs 13 residues. CDR3 coding DNA: TGTGCCAGCAGTTTACGGCGGTTCTATGGCTACACCTTC. Translation gives CASSLRRFYGYTF.

The genes are TRBV20-1 and TRBJ1-1; the D gene is possibly TRBD1 (5 bases). Germline assignment: CDR1 DFQATT and CDR2 SNEGSKA (reference sequence). The length of the CDR3 is 12 residues. V was cut by 1 base and J by 4 bases, with 7 bases left in between. The CDR3, as DNA: TGCAGTGCTAGAGGGCAGGGCACTGAAGCTTTCTTT. This gives the protein CSARGQGTEAFF.

On this clonotype itself: One end of the junction does not line up with germline, which may come from a read error. V and J are TRBV20-1 and TRBJ1-2, with TRBD1 identical over 7 bases. The CDR3 loop spans 15 amino acids. Germline loops: CDR1 DFQATT, CDR2 SNEGSKA (reference sequence). The CDR3 reads CGAEAEQGLNYGYTF. CDR3 nucleotides: TGCGGTGCAGAGGCGGAACAGGGGCTTAACTATGGCTACACCTTC.

The chain links TRBV12-3 or TRBV12-4 to TRBJ1-1; D call uncertain. The CDR3 runs to 13 residues. Trimming shortened V by 1 base and J by 11 bases, and 14 bases separated the two germline ends. The CDR3: CASSLEMRDWAFF. In DNA form, the CDR3 reads TGTGCCAGCAGTTTAGAGATGAGGGATTGGGCTTTCTTT.

The chain uses TRBV4-1 and TRBJ1-2; D remains ambiguous. CDR1 is MGHRA, CDR2 YSYEKL, per germline. The length of the CDR3 is 15 residues. Trimming removed 0 bases at V and 4 bases at J, with 12 bases between. CDR3 in DNA: TGCGCCAGCAGCCAAGATTGGGCCGGGGTCTATGGCTACACCTTC. Translated: CASSQDWAGVYGYTF.

In its sample, this clonotype was seen a few times. The gene calls are TRBV9 and TRBJ2-1, with D maybe TRBD2 (5 bases). CDR1 is SGDLS and CDR2 is YYNGEE in the germline V gene. The V end was cut by 0 bases, the J end by 0 bases, with 10 bases between. This CDR3 has 16 amino acids. As DNA, the CDR3 is TGTGCCAGCAGCGTAGGAAGCGGCCTCTCCTACAATGAGCAGTTCTTC. It translates to CASSVGSGLSYNEQFF.

This sequence joins TRBV4-2 and TRBJ1-4; D uncertain. Trimming stripped 0 bases from V and 0 bases from J, with 14 bases between. Germline V lookup: CDR1 LGHNA, CDR2 YNFKEQ. There are 18 residues in the CDR3. This CDR3 is CASSQDLITGATNEKLFF. The CDR3 nucleotides are TGTGCCAGCAGCCAAGATCTGATAACCGGTGCAACTAATGAAAAACTGTTTTTT.

J is TRBJ1-2 and V is TRBV28, with a tentative D call TRBD1 (5 bases). Germline values: CDR1 MDHEN, CDR2 SYDVKM. This CDR3 has 15 residues. V was cut by 11 bases and J by 4 bases, with 23 bases left in between. The CDR3 loop reads CASRPGTLFGYGYTF. The CDR3 bases are TGTGCCTCCCGTCCCGGGACCCTTTTCGGCTATGGCTACACCTTC.

This chain uses TRBV5-1 with TRBJ2-1; 9 bases align to TRBD2. The CDR3 runs to 16 residues. Germline V CDR1 and CDR2: SGHRS, YFSETQ. V trimming: 1 base; J trimming: 3 bases; junction bases outside the gene matches: 5. CDR3 nucleotide sequence: TGCGCCAGCAGCTTGACCCTAGCGGGGTTCTACAATGAGCAGTTCTTC. Translating gives CASSLTLAGFYNEQFF.

The chain combines TRBV4-1 with TRBJ2-5; 9 nucleotides match TRBD2. V shed 0 bases and J 5 bases; nucleotides not matched to a gene: 10. This CDR3 comprises 17 residues. The germline gives CDR1 MGHRA, CDR2 YSYEKL. CDR3 sequence: CASSQDDGAGGWETQYF. CDR3 nucleotide sequence: TGCGCCAGCAGCCAAGATGACGGAGCGGGGGGTTGGGAGACCCAGTACTTC.

The rearrangement uses TRBV12-3 or TRBV12-4 and TRBJ2-4; TRBD1 matches at 7 bases. The end of the DNA aligns better with TRBJ2-7, so the J call may be wrong. CDR3 length equals 16 residues. The CDR3 DNA is TGTGCCAGCAGTTTTCATAGCCTCCCAGGGGGCTACGAGCAGTACTTC. This codes for CASSFHSLPGGYEQYF.

This chain connects TRBV2 to TRBJ2-5; D is unclear. Trimming shortened V by 0 bases and J by 5 bases, and 13 bases separated the two germline ends. Germline V CDR1 and CDR2: SNHLY, FYNNEI. The CDR3 totals 15 residues. CDR3 loop: CASSEAYEPQETQYF. CDR3 coding DNA: TGTGCCAGCAGTGAAGCGTACGAGCCTCAGGAGACCCAGTACTTC. Together with reference TRBV2 and TRBJ2-5, the CDR3 gives the full variable domain: EPEVTQTPSHQVTQMGQEVILRCVPISNHLYFYWYRQILGQKVEFLVSFYNNEISEKSEIFDDQFSVERPDGSNFTLKIRSTKLEDSAMYFCASSEAYEPQETQYFGPGTRLLVL.

The chain has TRBV5-1 and TRBJ2-1, with D perhaps assigned TRBD1 or TRBD2 (5 bases each). This CDR3 is built from 15 residues. V gave up 5 bases and J gave up 6 bases, with 18 bases separating them. Germline CDR1 reads SGHRS; CDR2 reads YFSETQ. The CDR3 DNA is TGCGCCAGCAGGACTGGAGCTATTGGGGGCAATGAGCAGTTCTTC. Translated: CASRTGAIGGNEQFF.

This chain joins TRBV7-8 and TRBJ1-1; weak D call: TRBD1 (5 bases). This CDR3 has 14 amino acids. V gave up 1 base and J gave up 7 bases, with 13 bases separating them. CDR1 is SGHVS and CDR2 is FQNEAQ in the germline V gene. The CDR3 DNA sequence: TGTGCCAGCAGCTTAGTCTGGCCACAGGTTGAAGCTTTCTTT. Its protein product is CASSLVWPQVEAFF. Full variable domain (outside the CDR3, taken from reference TRBV7-8 and TRBJ1-1): GAGVSQSPRYKVAKRGQDVALRCDPISGHVSLFWYQQALGQGPEFLTYFQNEAQLDKSGLPSDRFFAERPEGSVSTLKIQRTQQEDSAVYLCASSLVWPQVEAFFGQGTRLTVV.

This clonotype has a handful of counts. The rearrangement uses TRBV29-1 and TRBJ2-1; 8 bases fit TRBD2. CDR1 SQVTM and CDR2 ANQGSEA come from the germline V gene. The trim removed 5 bases at V and 0 bases at J, leaving 6 bases unmatched. The CDR3 contains 15 residues. The chain's CDR3 is CSVPGGASSYNEQFF. CDR3 in DNA: TGCAGCGTTCCCGGGGGGGCGAGCTCCTACAATGAGCAGTTCTTC.

The V call is TRBV7-8, the J call TRBJ2-7; no definite D call. Germline V CDR1 and CDR2: SGHVS, FQNEAQ. The CDR3 is made up of 16 amino acids. V was pared by 0 bases and J by 0 bases, with 12 bases between. CDR3 nucleotides: TGTGCCAGCAGCTTAGCTGAGGTTGGCAGCTCCTACGAGCAGTACTTC. Encoded protein: CASSLAEVGSSYEQYF.

This chain links TRBV4-3 with TRBJ2-1; D might be TRBD2 (7 bases). This CDR3 comprises 17 residues. Between the trimmed V and J ends, which lost 3 bases and 4 bases, there was a span of 19 bases. In germline, CDR1 is LGHNA, CDR2 YSLEER. In nucleotides, the CDR3 is TGCGCCAGCAGCCACGATCGGCCGGGGGGCCTGTACAATGAGCAGTTCTTC. Its protein is CASSHDRPGGLYNEQFF.

This rearrangement joins TRBV7-9 to TRBJ2-1; 8 nucleotides match TRBD1. The J segment lost 8 bases and the V segment lost 5 bases, leaving 14 bases of the junction unmatched. CDR3 length: 16 residues. Germline V gene data show CDR1 as SEHNR and CDR2 as FQNEAQ (reference sequence). CDR3 coding DNA: TGTGCCAGCAGCGGCCCCCGTGGACAGGGCAGATATGAGCAGTTCTTC. Protein sequence: CASSGPRGQGRYEQFF.

This chain joins TRBV5-1 and TRBJ2-3, with D uncertain. Germline CDR1 reads SGHRS; CDR2 reads YFSETQ. Between the trimmed V and J ends, which lost 0 bases and 6 bases, there was a span of 14 bases. This CDR3 is built from 15 residues. The CDR3 DNA sequence: TGCGCCAGCAGCTTGGAAATAGTGCCCGAGGATACGCAGTATTTT. Translated, it gives CASSLEIVPEDTQYF.